Detailed here is one T cell receptor (beta chain). Its matching antigen is unknown. TCRs were sequenced from three patients responding to pembrolizumab. From germline, CDR1 is SNHLY and CDR2 FYNNEI. V was pared by 1 base and J by 3 bases, with 6 bases of the junction left unmatched. This CDR3 has 16 amino acids. The data were taken from a study of PD-1 blockade in mismatch repair-deficient tumors. Measured with immunoSEQ multiplex PCR; TCRdb has only the in-frame clones, and not every one. The repertoire includes around 120,000 clones, about nine tenths of them detected once, and roughly 10% sits in the top ten. Broader study findings: Tumor-resident clones, often absent from pretreatment blood, expanded after pembrolizumab and then contracted.

The chain uses TRBV2 and TRBJ2-1; TRBD2 aligns across 7 bases. This TCR was recovered from an adult with mismatch repair-deficient cancer. The starting material was peripheral blood, obtained 72 weeks after starting pembrolizumab. CDR3 amino acids: CASSEGGGVSYNEQFF. The CDR3 bases are TGTGCCAGCAGTGAAGGGGGGGGAGTAAGCTACAATGAGCAGTTCTTC.